The 6 T cell receptor beta chains presented below share a single source sample, sequenced in a study of cytomegalovirus exposure and HLA in healthy donors. Primers for the PCR totalled 60 Vbeta and 13 Jbeta. TCRdb keeps only in-frame clones here, not all; method: immunoSEQ multiplex PCR. The repertoire consists of about 120,000 clones, with around 84% occurring once and the leading ten covering under 2%. The sequenced sample consisted of PBMCs. These TCRs come from a young man in good health and CMV-seronegative.

The chain has TRBV19 and TRBJ1-2, with 8 nucleotides matching TRBD1. The V and J ends lost 4 bases and 3 bases, in that order; junction bases with no gene match: 7. CDR1 is LNHDA and CDR2 is SQIVND in the germline V gene (reference sequence). The CDR3 extends over 15 amino acids. The CDR3 sequence is CASSKPSTGDYGYTF. DNA for the CDR3: TGTGCCAGTAGTAAACCCTCGACAGGGGACTATGGCTACACCTTC.

This clone appeared a few times. The chain joins TRBV5-1 to TRBJ1-1; a weak D match, TRBD1 (5 bases). This CDR3 has 18 amino acids. Germline V gene data show CDR1 as SGHRS and CDR2 as YFSETQ. V lost 0 bases and J 4 bases, leaving 22 bases between the germline ends. The CDR3 DNA follows: TGCGCCAGCAGCTTGGGCAATATTATCCAGGGTAAGGGCACTGAAGCTTTCTTT. This codes for CASSLGNIIQGKGTEAFF.

This clone has only one observation. The rearrangement uses TRBV5-8 and TRBJ1-2; 8 bases map to TRBD1. Germline lookup yields CDR1 SGHTS and CDR2 YDEGEE. CDR3 length: 14 amino acids. V lost 2 bases and J lost 7; bases outside the gene matches: 7. CDR3: CASSFLSGGSGYTF. As DNA, the CDR3 is TGTGCCAGCAGCTTCCTCTCAGGGGGCTCTGGCTACACCTTC.

This clone was seen only a few times. Other nucleotide sequences in the sample specify the same CDR3. The gene calls are TRBV9 and TRBJ2-3; 15 bases line up with TRBD2. V lost 4 bases and J lost 6; bases outside the gene matches: 9. CDR1 and CDR2 (germline): SGDLS, YYNGEE. CDR3 length equals 17 residues. CDR3 DNA: TGTGCCAGCAGCCCCCTGGGACTAGCGGGGGGCCGGGATACGCAGTATTTT. It is translated as CASSPLGLAGGRDTQYF.

This clone was seen a handful of times. The rearrangement uses TRBV5-4 and TRBJ2-5; 10 bases align to TRBD2. There are 15 residues in the CDR3. The trim removed 10 bases at V and 0 bases at J, leaving 9 bases unmatched. Germline CDR1 is SGHNT and CDR2 is YYREEE (reference sequence). The CDR3 sequence: CAVGASGGNQETQYF. The CDR3 bases are TGTGCCGTCGGGGCTAGCGGGGGAAACCAAGAGACCCAGTACTTC.

This chain links TRBV7-2 with TRBJ1-2; weak D call: TRBD1 (5 bases). Deletions cut 2 bases from V and 5 bases from J, with 15 bases between. The CDR3 totals 15 residues. Germline V gives CDR1 SGHTA, CDR2 FQGNSA. The CDR3 coding sequence is TGTGCCAGCAGCTTACCCCCGGGGGGTACTTATGGCTACACCTTC. Translation: CASSLPPGGTYGYTF.